The TCR beta chain under discussion was sequenced for a study of T cells in localized non-small cell lung cancer. Notes on the study in general: Longer overall survival was linked to higher blood T cell density. The greatest T cell clonality was found in uninvolved adjacent lung (higher than in tumor). Median approximately 58 top-100 tumor clones were shared with paired adjacent lung. Heterogeneity is still possible, as just one tumor region was sequenced.

Some clones are missing from TCRdb's copy, which holds only in-frame ones; the method was immunoSEQ multiplex PCR. Of 2,000 to 3,000 clones in the sample, around 30% were seen once. V was trimmed by 1 base and J by 7 bases, leaving 10 bases between them. The CDR3 sequence is 13 residues long. Germline assignment: CDR1 SGHDN and CDR2 FVKESK. Comments on this clone: Its cognate antigen is unknown.

The chain combines TRBV14 with TRBJ2-5, with D uncertain. Sequencing was performed on lung tumor tissue, taken before any cancer treatment. The TCR originated in a male donor aged 60 or older with stage III squamous cell lung carcinoma. CDR3 residues: CASSQVNSPTQYF. The CDR3 DNA reads as TGTGCCAGCAGCCAAGTAAACAGCCCGACCCAGTACTTC.